The present entry profiles one T cell receptor beta chain with its context. Which antigen it targets is not known. This entry comes from a study of T cells expressing NK-cell markers (dated by TCRdb to about 2020). Notes on the research overall: In sorted CD3+CD56+NKG2C+, CD3+CD56+NKG2C- and CD3+CD56-NKG2C+ T-cell subsets from about 8 donors, TCR beta-chain repertoires were profiled. Among the eight sequenced donors, only one was HCMV-seronegative, while the other seven were HCMV-seropositive. The eight sequenced donors were randomly selected healthy volunteers, three men and five women. Illumina HiSeq 2000/2500, MiSeq or NextSeq was used to sequence libraries as 2 x 150 bp reads. What the study reported, not specific to this receptor: Those dominant clonotypes were again the most abundant among CD3+CD56-NKG2C+ cells in four donors, at roughly 28.3-60.1%. It remained unclear whether the expanded NKG2C-expressing T cell clones were specific for HCMV antigens. In more than five donors, the dominant CD3+CD56+NKG2C+ clonotypes ranked among the top 10 CD8+ clonotypes, making up 1.0-7.0% of CD8+ T cells.

HCMV-specific IgG was detected in serum with a commercial ELISA kit to determine HCMV serostatus. Peripheral blood mononuclear cells were isolated from blood by Ficoll density gradient centrifugation. Sequencing relied on an Illumina HiSeq 2000. TCR beta cDNA libraries were made by 5'RACE template switching that added a universal primer site and unique molecular identifiers. cDNA synthesis was primed from the TCR beta constant segment and was followed by two successive PCR amplification steps. The original methods were these. MIGEC handled demultiplexing of the reads and grouping by UMI, while MiTCR was used to assemble and quantify clonotypes. To exclude erroneous sequences, only TCR cDNA sequences supported by at least two reads were retained. Downstream repertoire analysis used the tcR package, and clonotypes were matched across fractions by CDR3 nucleotide sequence plus V segment. VDJmatch was used to annotate antigen specificity against VDJdb, with one amino acid substitution in CDR3 allowed. TCRdb reprocessed the reads and lists each CDR3 protein sequence as a single entry, with no DNA. The V and J calls here are based on TCRdb, not the publication. The table of this sample itemizes a few hundred thousand distinct CDR3 sequences. The ten most abundant clones make up around 0.37% of the sample.

The CDR3 holds 14 amino acids from the cysteine to the phenylalanine. There is no recorded DNA. As encoded in the germline V gene, CDR1 is SQVTM while CDR2 is ANQGSEA. This chain joins TRBV29-1 to TRBJ1-1. The TCR was taken from a man aged 18 to 29 in good health. Donor details come from another sample of the same person, matched by shared clones. The sequencing input was blood T cells: a sorted CD56 or NKG2C T cell subset, CD4+ or CD8+ T cells, or bulk PBMC T cells (not recorded which). The CDR3 amino acid sequence is: CSVDLGPRNTEAFF.